Each of the 5 T cell receptor beta chains below was sequenced from the same sample in a study of glioma-infiltrating T cells. The iRepertoire nested amplicon-rescue multiplex PCR amplified TCR alpha and beta CDR3s from RNA. TCRdb reanalysed the multiplex PCR reads using MiXCR and keeps one entry per CDR3 protein. This table has 170,000 or so distinct CDR3 sequences, under 55% appearing once. The sequenced sample was glioma tissue, nonneoplastic brain tissue, or PBMCs (not recorded which). The source of these receptors is a human donor with low-grade glioma or glioblastoma, undergoing nonglioma brain surgery, or in good health (not recorded which).

The V call is TRBV25-1, the J call TRBJ2-7; no reliable D call. Trimming removed 8 bases from V and 5 bases from J, with 13 bases in between. Germline V gene sequence: CDR1 MGHDK, CDR2 SYGVNS. The CDR3 runs to 12 residues. The CDR3 DNA reads TGTGCCAGCCTATCTAGTATGGACGAGCAGTACTTC. It encodes CASLSSMDEQYF.

As to this clonotype: One end of the junction varies from germline; a read error may be responsible. The chain carries TRBV7-2 and TRBJ1-1; TRBD1 agrees at 7 bases. This CDR3 spans 15 amino acids. Germline V gene sequence: CDR1 SGHTA, CDR2 FQGNSA. Here the CDR3 reads CASSQDDRVGTEAIF. CDR3 bases: TGTGCCAGCAGCCAAGATGACAGGGTAGGAACTGAAGCTATCTTT.

This clonotype has ten or more counts. This chain links TRBV28 with TRBJ2-7; 7 nucleotides line up with TRBD2. CDR3 length equals 16 residues. CDR1 and CDR2 (germline): MDHEN, SYDVKM. Trimming cost V 4 bases and J 4 bases; bases outside gene matches: 13. CDR3 residues: CASSSPLMGGVYEQYF. CDR3 nucleotides: TGTGCCAGCAGTTCTCCTCTAATGGGAGGGGTTTACGAGCAGTACTTC.

This clonotype was recorded at least ten times. This chain connects TRBV28 to TRBJ2-1; D call uncertain. From germline, CDR1 is MDHEN and CDR2 SYDVKM. Trimming removed 7 bases at V and 6 bases at J, with 7 bases between. This CDR3 is built from 11 residues. The CDR3 loop reads CASTRINEQFF. The DNA of the CDR3 is TGTGCCAGCACCCGCATCAATGAGCAGTTCTTC. Based on the CDR3 plus reference TRBV28 and TRBJ2-1, the full variable domain is DVKVTQSSRYLVKRTGEKVFLECVQDMDHENMFWYRQDPGLGLRLIYFSYDVKMKEKGDIPEGYSVSREKKERFSLILESASTNQTSMYLCASTRINEQFFGPGTRLTVL.

J is TRBJ2-5 and V is TRBV29-1; maybe TRBD1 (5 bases). CDR1 is SQVTM, CDR2 ANQGSEA, per germline. The CDR3 covers 14 residues. V gave up 4 bases and J gave up 4 bases, with 16 bases separating them. The CDR3 region has the DNA TGCAGCGTTGCAACAGGTGGTAGGGGAGAGACCCAGTACTTC. Protein product: CSVATGGRGETQYF. The full variable domain, in which reference TRBV29-1 and TRBJ2-5 provide the parts outside the CDR3, is SAVISQKPSRDICQRGTSLTIQCQVDSQVTMMFWYRQQPGQSLTLIATANQGSEATYESGFVIDKFPISRPNLTFSTLTVSNMSPEDSSIYLCSVATGGRGETQYFGPGTRLLVL.